These 27 T cell receptor beta chains came from one sample sequenced in a study of OX40 agonist ivuxolimab in advanced cancers. The method was immunoSEQ multiplex PCR; TCRdb's version includes in-frame clones alone and lacks a portion of them. The sample contains roughly 35,000 clones, about four fifths of which appear only once. The sample here was CD4+ or CD8+ T cells sorted from blood, taken in a trial of the OX40 agonist ivuxolimab. The receptors were sampled from an adult with an advanced solid tumor such as melanoma, head and neck, liver or kidney cancer.

The chain links TRBV9 to TRBJ1-1, with D perhaps matching TRBD1 (6 bases). Trimming cost V 2 bases and J 5 bases, with 13 bases left between them. Germline lookup yields CDR1 SGDLS and CDR2 YYNGEE. This CDR3 is built from 14 residues. The CDR3 DNA reads as TGTGCCAGCAGCGTCTCGGGGGCGCGGACTGAAGCTTTCTTT. Protein sequence: CASSVSGARTEAFF.

The V and J genes are TRBV6-1 and TRBJ1-2; unclear D gene. V lost 1 base, J lost 4 bases, and 10 bases lay in between. CDR1 MNHNS and CDR2 SASEGT come from the germline V gene. This CDR3 comprises 14 residues. CDR3 nucleotides: TGTGCCAGCAGTGAAGATGTCCGCTCCTATGGCTACACCTTC. Translated, it gives CASSEDVRSYGYTF.

This clone appeared once. CDR3 loop: CASSLAGQGGQPQHF. The CDR3 coding sequence is TGTGCCAGCAGCTTAGCCGGACAGGGTGGTCAGCCCCAGCATTTT. The gene calls are TRBV7-9 and TRBJ1-5; TRBD1 matches 8 bases. Germline CDR1 SEHNR, CDR2 FQNEAQ (reference sequence). This CDR3 comprises 15 residues. V gave up 0 bases and J gave up 6 bases; unmatched junction bases: 4.

The chain employs TRBV2 and TRBJ2-5; D gene unclear. V lost 6 bases and J 0 bases, leaving 11 bases between the germline ends. The CDR3 spans 14 residues. Germline lookup yields CDR1 SNHLY and CDR2 FYNNEI. The CDR3 reads CASRAPRYQETQYF. The DNA of the CDR3 is TGTGCCAGCAGGGCTCCCAGGTACCAAGAGACCCAGTACTTC.

The chain combines TRBV6-5 with TRBJ1-4, with D perhaps matching TRBD1 (6 bases). The CDR3 has 14 amino acids. V was clipped by 4 bases and J by 8 bases, with 14 bases between them. Germline-derived CDR1 and CDR2 are MNHEY and SVGAGI. DNA of the CDR3: TGTGCCAGCAGTTTCAGACAGGCTGGGGAAAAACTGTTTTTT. It specifies CASSFRQAGEKLFF.

The chain carries TRBV7-3 and TRBJ2-1; 10 bases are a match to TRBD2. V shed 4 bases and J 4 bases; nucleotides not matched to a gene: 4. The CDR3 sequence is 15 residues long. The V gene's germline CDR1 is SGHTA and CDR2 FQGTGA. The CDR3 here is CASSSTSGAYNEQFF. The CDR3 nucleotides read TGTGCCAGCAGCTCAACTAGCGGGGCTTACAATGAGCAGTTCTTC.

The chain couples TRBV6-1 to TRBJ1-2; TRBD1 is a possible D gene (6 bases). Germline CDR1 reads MNHNS; CDR2 reads SASEGT. V dropped 1 base and J dropped 6 bases, with 15 bases sitting between them. The CDR3 is 15 residues long. Here the CDR3 reads CASSEGRGTNHGYTF. The CDR3 DNA reads as TGTGCCAGCAGTGAAGGGCGAGGGACAAATCATGGCTACACCTTC.

The chain carries TRBV5-6 and TRBJ1-2; D is ambiguous. CDR1 is SGHDT, CDR2 YYEEEE, per germline. Trimming shortened V by 3 bases and J by 4 bases, and 13 bases separated the two germline ends. The length of the CDR3 is 14 residues. The CDR3 sequence is CASSYPERVYGYTF. The CDR3 DNA follows: TGTGCCAGCAGCTACCCGGAGCGAGTCTATGGCTACACCTTC.

In the case of this clone: Within the sample, other DNA sequences also encode this same CDR3. The rearrangement joins TRBV18 to TRBJ2-1; D uncertain. V lost 2 bases and J lost 7, with 18 bases in between. Germline lookup yields CDR1 KGHSH and CDR2 LQKENI. This CDR3 is built from 16 residues. The CDR3: CASSPIEGLRYNEQFF. The CDR3 DNA reads TGTGCCAGCTCACCAATTGAAGGGTTACGGTATAATGAGCAGTTCTTC.

The J gene is TRBJ2-3, the V gene TRBV19; 8 bases line up with TRBD1. The CDR3 is 15 residues long. J was trimmed by 3 bases and V by 3 bases; bases with no gene match: 5. Germline CDR1 reads LNHDA; CDR2 reads SQIVND (reference sequence). The CDR3 nucleotides are TGTGCCAGTAGTATTGACAGGGGCTTGACAGATACGCAGTATTTT. Translated: CASSIDRGLTDTQYF.

The V gene is TRBV9, the J gene TRBJ2-2; maybe TRBD1 (6 bases). There are 15 residues in the CDR3. The V end was cut by 2 bases, the J end by 6 bases, with 14 bases between. The germline CDR1 and CDR2 sequences are SGDLS and YYNGEE. The CDR3 bases are TGTGCCAGCAGCGTCCACAGGGTAGAGTCCGGGGAGCTGTTTTTT. Its protein is CASSVHRVESGELFF.

V gene TRBV19 combines with J gene TRBJ2-7, with D unresolved. CDR1 and CDR2 (germline): LNHDA, SQIVND (reference sequence). Trimming took off 4 bases at V and 2 bases at J, with 15 bases between the two ends. The CDR3 runs to 15 residues. The CDR3 DNA sequence: TGTGCCAGTAGTACTTGGGGTTTTAGGGCCTACGAGCAGTACTTC. As protein: CASSTWGFRAYEQYF.

The chain recombines TRBV6-5 with TRBJ1-6; the D is unclear. Trimming stripped 10 bases from V and 13 bases from J, with 20 bases between. The CDR3 covers 13 residues. Germline assignment: CDR1 MNHEY and CDR2 SVGAGI. The CDR3 DNA reads as TGTGCCATCTCGGGTGCAGGCTCCAGTCCCCTCCACTTT. It codes for CAISGAGSSPLHF.

The rearrangement uses TRBV11-2 and TRBJ2-5, with D unresolved. Per germline, CDR1 SGHAT and CDR2 FQNNGV. This CDR3 contains 15 residues. V was pared by 4 bases and J by 5 bases, with 17 bases between. CDR3 loop: CASSSHPTVSETQYF. The CDR3 nucleotides read TGTGCCAGCAGCTCCCATCCCACGGTATCGGAGACCCAGTACTTC.

The chain uses TRBV7-8 and TRBJ1-2; 8 bases fit TRBD1. The CDR3 is 16 amino acids. Losses at the gene ends were 3 bases for V and 8 bases for J; bases not matched to a gene: 14. The germline V gene has CDR1 SGHVS and CDR2 FQNEAQ. CDR3 sequence: CASSFTGAGGGGGYTF. The CDR3 DNA sequence: TGTGCCAGCAGCTTCACTGGGGCAGGGGGCGGAGGAGGCTACACCTTC.

The chain has TRBV29-1 and TRBJ1-4; 10 bases are a match to TRBD1. The CDR3 is 14 amino acids. Unmatched junction bases numbered 2, after V lost 7 bases and J lost 0 bases. From germline, CDR1 is SQVTM and CDR2 ANQGSEA. In DNA, the CDR3 is TGCAGCGGCGGACAGGGGGCAACTAATGAAAAACTGTTTTTT. Encoded protein: CSGGQGATNEKLFF. Based on the CDR3 plus reference TRBV29-1 and TRBJ1-4, the full variable domain is SAVISQKPSRDICQRGTSLTIQCQVDSQVTMMFWYRQQPGQSLTLIATANQGSEATYESGFVIDKFPISRPNLTFSTLTVSNMSPEDSSIYLCSGGQGATNEKLFFGSGTQLSVL.

This chain uses TRBV18 with TRBJ2-7, with D perhaps being TRBD1 or TRBD2 (5 bases each). Germline loops: CDR1 KGHSH, CDR2 LQKENI. The CDR3 covers 13 residues. V lost 3 bases, J lost 6 bases, and 12 bases lay in between. The CDR3 DNA reads as TGTGCCAGCTCACCTACGGGGCAAATCGAGCAGTACTTC. Protein product: CASSPTGQIEQYF.

This chain links TRBV19 with TRBJ1-2; D perhaps matches TRBD1 (5 bases). Germline lookup yields CDR1 LNHDA and CDR2 SQIVND (reference sequence). Between the trimmed V and J ends, which lost 3 bases and 4 bases, there was a span of 12 bases. The CDR3 extends over 14 amino acids. The CDR3 DNA follows: TGTGCCAGTAGTATTGGGGGACGATCCTATGGCTACACCTTC. It specifies CASSIGGRSYGYTF.

The chain combines TRBV11-2 with TRBJ2-7; a weak D match, TRBD1 (5 bases). Germline CDR1 is SGHAT and CDR2 is FQNNGV. Trimming stripped 6 bases from V and 7 bases from J, with 13 bases between. This CDR3 is built from 12 residues. CDR3 protein: CASSPRVGEQYF. Written as DNA, the CDR3 is TGTGCCAGCAGTCCCAGGGTAGGGGAGCAGTACTTC.

The chain recombines TRBV6-6 with TRBJ2-5; D unclear. The CDR3 consists of 14 residues. The germline V gene encodes CDR1 MNHNY and CDR2 SVGAGI (reference sequence). V lost 3 bases and J lost 5, with 13 bases in between. The CDR3 nucleotides are TGTGCCAGCAGTTATTCCCAAAGGGCGGAGACCCAGTACTTC. Encoded protein: CASSYSQRAETQYF.

V gene TRBV5-6 combines with J gene TRBJ1-2; possible D gene TRBD1, 5 bases. The germline V gene has CDR1 SGHDT and CDR2 YYEEEE. V lost 5 bases to trimming and J lost 4 bases, with 15 bases between them. The CDR3 covers 14 residues. CDR3: CASSRTGTVYGYTF. In DNA, the CDR3 is TGTGCCAGCAGTCGAACCGGGACGGTCTATGGCTACACCTTC.

V and J are TRBV5-6 and TRBJ2-5, with a tentative D call TRBD2 (5 bases). This CDR3 is built from 13 residues. V dropped 4 bases and J dropped 5 bases, with 12 bases sitting between them. Germline V gene sequence: CDR1 SGHDT, CDR2 YYEEEE. CDR3 region: CASSPTGMETQYF. The CDR3 DNA follows: TGTGCCAGCAGCCCCACGGGGATGGAGACCCAGTACTTC.

The gene calls are TRBV18 and TRBJ1-2; the match to TRBD1 covers 9 bases. The CDR3 runs 13 residues. The trim removed 6 bases at V and 6 bases at J, leaving 5 bases unmatched. Germline V gene lookup returns CDR1 KGHSH and CDR2 LQKENI. CDR3 DNA sequence: TGTGCCAGCTCCGAGGACAGGGGCCATGGCTACACCTTC. Translated, it gives CASSEDRGHGYTF.

The chain carries TRBV5-1 and TRBJ2-6; TRBD1 is a possible D gene (6 bases). Trimming shortened V by 0 bases and J by 2 bases, and 9 bases separated the two germline ends. CDR1 is SGHRS, CDR2 YFSETQ, per germline. This CDR3 has 16 residues. This CDR3 is CASSLVGAPGANVLTF. CDR3 bases: TGCGCCAGCAGCTTGGTGGGGGCCCCTGGGGCCAACGTCCTGACTTTC.

This clone came up a few times. The V gene is TRBV5-1, the J gene TRBJ1-1; TRBD1 agrees at 11 bases. Trimming removed 2 bases from V and 8 bases from J; junction bases left unmatched: 5. Germline CDR1 SGHRS, CDR2 YFSETQ. The CDR3 has 14 amino acids. The CDR3 loop is CASSFGTGGGEAFF. The CDR3 DNA follows: TGCGCCAGCAGCTTTGGGACAGGGGGTGGAGAAGCTTTCTTT.

The chain links TRBV10-3 to TRBJ1-5; unclear D gene. CDR3 size: 15 residues. CDR1 is ENHRY, CDR2 SYGVKD, per germline. Trimming pared 0 bases from V and 0 bases from J, leaving 6 bases between. The CDR3 region is CAISESIGSNQPQHF. The CDR3 DNA reads as TGTGCCATCAGTGAGTCGATAGGTAGCAATCAGCCCCAGCATTTT.

The J gene is TRBJ1-2, the V gene TRBV19; unclear D gene. This CDR3 region has 13 residues. Germline V lookup: CDR1 LNHDA, CDR2 SQIVND (reference sequence). Trimming took off 3 bases at V and 5 bases at J, with 10 bases between the two ends. CDR3 sequence reads: CASSISSVYGYTF. CDR3 nucleotides: TGTGCCAGTAGTATTTCGTCGGTTTATGGCTACACCTTC.